This TCR beta chain came from a study of cytomegalovirus exposure and HLA in healthy donors. Primers included in the PCR were 60 Vbeta and 13 Jbeta primers. TCRdb's table, derived via immunoSEQ multiplex PCR, lists solely in-frame clones and lacks some. This sample has more than 85,000 clones, with 76% found just once. Sequencing input: PBMCs. The sequence was collected from a man aged 25 to 40 in good health and CMV-seropositive.

CDR3 nucleotide sequence: TGTGCCAGCAAGACAGGGACCCCAGATACGCAGTATTTT. Protein sequence: CASKTGTPDTQYF. The chain recombines TRBV2 with TRBJ2-3; 7 positions agree with TRBD1. V lost 7 bases, J lost 4 bases, and 5 bases stayed unmatched. This CDR3 region has 13 residues. Looked up from germline, CDR1 is SNHLY and CDR2 is FYNNEI.